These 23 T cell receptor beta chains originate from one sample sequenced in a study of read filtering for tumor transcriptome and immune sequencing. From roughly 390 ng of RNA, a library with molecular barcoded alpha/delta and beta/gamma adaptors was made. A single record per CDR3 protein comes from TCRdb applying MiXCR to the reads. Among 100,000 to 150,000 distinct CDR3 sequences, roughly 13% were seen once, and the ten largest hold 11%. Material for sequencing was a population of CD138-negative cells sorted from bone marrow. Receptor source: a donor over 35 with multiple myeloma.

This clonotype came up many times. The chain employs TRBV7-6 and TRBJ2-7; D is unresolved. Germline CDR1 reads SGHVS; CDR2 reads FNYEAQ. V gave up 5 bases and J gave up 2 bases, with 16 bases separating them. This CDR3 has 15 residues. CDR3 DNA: TGTGCCAGCAGCCCAGTTTCGTCTGGGGCCTACGAGCAGTACTTC. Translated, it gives CASSPVSSGAYEQYF.

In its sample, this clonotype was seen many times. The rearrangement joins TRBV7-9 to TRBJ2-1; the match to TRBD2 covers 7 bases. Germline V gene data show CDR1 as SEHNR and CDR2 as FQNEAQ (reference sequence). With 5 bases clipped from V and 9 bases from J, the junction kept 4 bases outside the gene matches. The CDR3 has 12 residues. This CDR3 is CASSPTSLEQFF. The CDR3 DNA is TGTGCCAGCAGCCCGACTAGCCTTGAGCAGTTCTTC.

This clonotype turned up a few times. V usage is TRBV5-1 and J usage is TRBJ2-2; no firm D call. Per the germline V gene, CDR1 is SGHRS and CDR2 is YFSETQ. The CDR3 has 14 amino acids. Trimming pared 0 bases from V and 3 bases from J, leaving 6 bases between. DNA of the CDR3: TGCGCCAGCAGCTTGGGGCAGGACACCGGGGAGCTGTTTTTT. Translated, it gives CASSLGQDTGELFF.

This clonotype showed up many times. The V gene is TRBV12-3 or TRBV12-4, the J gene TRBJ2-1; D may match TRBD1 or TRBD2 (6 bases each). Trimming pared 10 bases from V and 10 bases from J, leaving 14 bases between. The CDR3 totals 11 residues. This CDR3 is CATRGGIEQFF. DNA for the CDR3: TGTGCCACCCGAGGGGGGATCGAGCAGTTCTTC.

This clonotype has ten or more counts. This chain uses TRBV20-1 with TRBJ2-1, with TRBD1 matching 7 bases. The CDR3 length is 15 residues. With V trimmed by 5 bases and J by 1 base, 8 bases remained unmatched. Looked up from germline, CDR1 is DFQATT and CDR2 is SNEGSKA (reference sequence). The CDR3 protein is CSAVDRSKSYNEQFF. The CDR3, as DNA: TGCAGTGCTGTGGACAGGTCAAAATCCTACAATGAGCAGTTCTTC.

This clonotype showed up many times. The CDR3 bases are TGCAGCCTTTCCTCGGGGGGACGCACAGATACGCAGTATTTT. Protein product: CSLSSGGRTDTQYF. The rearrangement uses TRBV29-1 and TRBJ2-3; 7 bases agree with TRBD2. Germline CDR1 SQVTM, CDR2 ANQGSEA. V was pared by 8 bases and J by 1 base, with 9 bases of the junction left unmatched. The CDR3 consists of 14 residues.

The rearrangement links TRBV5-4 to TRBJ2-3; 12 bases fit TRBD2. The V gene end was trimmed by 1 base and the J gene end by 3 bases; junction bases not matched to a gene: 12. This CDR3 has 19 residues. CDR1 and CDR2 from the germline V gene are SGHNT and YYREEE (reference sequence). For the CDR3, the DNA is TGTGCCAGCAGCTTGCTAGCGGGGGGGATCGAGCGGAGGACAGATACGCAGTATTTT. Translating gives CASSLLAGGIERRTDTQYF.

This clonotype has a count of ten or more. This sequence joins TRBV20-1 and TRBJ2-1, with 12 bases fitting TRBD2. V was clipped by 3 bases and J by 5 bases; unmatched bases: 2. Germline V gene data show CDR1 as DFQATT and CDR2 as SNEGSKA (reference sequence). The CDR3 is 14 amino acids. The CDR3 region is CSASGLAGNNEQFF. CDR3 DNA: TGCAGTGCTAGCGGACTAGCGGGAAACAATGAGCAGTTCTTC.

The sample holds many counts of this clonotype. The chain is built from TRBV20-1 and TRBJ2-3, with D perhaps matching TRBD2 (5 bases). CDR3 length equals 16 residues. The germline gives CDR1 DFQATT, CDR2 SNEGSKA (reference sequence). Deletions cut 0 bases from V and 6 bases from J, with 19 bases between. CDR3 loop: CSARDLSFGGGDTQYF. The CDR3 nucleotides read TGCAGTGCTAGAGATCTTAGCTTCGGAGGCGGGGATACGCAGTATTTT.

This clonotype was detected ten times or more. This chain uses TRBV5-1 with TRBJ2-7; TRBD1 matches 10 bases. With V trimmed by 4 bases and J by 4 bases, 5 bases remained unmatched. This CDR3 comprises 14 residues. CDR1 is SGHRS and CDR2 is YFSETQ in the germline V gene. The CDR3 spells CASSTTGGVYEQYF. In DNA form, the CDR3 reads TGCGCCAGCAGCACGACAGGGGGCGTTTACGAGCAGTACTTC.

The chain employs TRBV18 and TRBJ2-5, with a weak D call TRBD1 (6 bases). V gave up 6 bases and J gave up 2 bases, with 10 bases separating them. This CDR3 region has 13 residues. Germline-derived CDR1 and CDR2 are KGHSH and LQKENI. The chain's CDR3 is CASSPQGQETQYF. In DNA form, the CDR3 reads TGTGCCAGCTCTCCCCAGGGGCAAGAGACCCAGTACTTC. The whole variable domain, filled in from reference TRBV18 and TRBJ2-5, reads NAGVMQNPRHLVRRRGQEARLRCSPMKGHSHVYWYRQLPEEGLKFMVYLQKENIIDESGMPKERFSAEFPKEGPSILRIQQVVRGDSAAYFCASSPQGQETQYFGPGTRLLVL.

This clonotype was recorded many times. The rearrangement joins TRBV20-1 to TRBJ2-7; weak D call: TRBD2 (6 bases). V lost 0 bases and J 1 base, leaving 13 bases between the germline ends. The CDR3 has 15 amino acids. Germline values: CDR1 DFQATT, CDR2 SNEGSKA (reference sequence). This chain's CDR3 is CSARDSGTGSYEQYF. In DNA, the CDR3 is TGCAGTGCTAGAGATTCCGGGACTGGGTCCTACGAGCAGTACTTC.

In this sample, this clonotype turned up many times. The CDR3 spells CATSDTGESEQFF. The CDR3 DNA reads TGTGCCACCAGTGACACAGGGGAAAGTGAGCAGTTCTTC. This chain uses TRBV24-1 with TRBJ2-1; 7 positions agree with TRBD1. Losses at the gene ends were 4 bases for V and 9 bases for J; bases not matched to a gene: 5. The germline V gene encodes CDR1 KGHDR and CDR2 SFDVKD. The CDR3 spans 13 residues.

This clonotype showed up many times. CDR3 DNA sequence: TGTGCCAGCAGTCCACATGGGAGAAATGAGCAGTTCTTC. This sequence encodes CASSPHGRNEQFF. This chain connects TRBV28 to TRBJ2-1, with a tentative D call TRBD2 (5 bases). The germline CDR1 and CDR2 sequences are MDHEN and SYDVKM. The CDR3 consists of 13 residues. Trimming cost V 5 bases and J 7 bases, with 12 bases left between them.

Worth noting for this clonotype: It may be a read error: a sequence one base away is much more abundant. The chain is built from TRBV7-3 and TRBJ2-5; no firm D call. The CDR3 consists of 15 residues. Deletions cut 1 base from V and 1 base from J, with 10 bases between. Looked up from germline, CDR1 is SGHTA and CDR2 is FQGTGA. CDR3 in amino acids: CASSLRGGLQETQYF. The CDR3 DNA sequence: TGTGCCAGCAGCTTAAGAGGCGGCCTCCAAGAGACCCAGTACTTC.

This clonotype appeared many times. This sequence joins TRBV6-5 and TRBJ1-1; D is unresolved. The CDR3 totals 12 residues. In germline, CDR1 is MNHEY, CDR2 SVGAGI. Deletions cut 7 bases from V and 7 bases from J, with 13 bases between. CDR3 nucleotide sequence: TGTGCCAGCACCCCTGAAATGGGTGAAGCTTTCTTT. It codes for CASTPEMGEAFF.

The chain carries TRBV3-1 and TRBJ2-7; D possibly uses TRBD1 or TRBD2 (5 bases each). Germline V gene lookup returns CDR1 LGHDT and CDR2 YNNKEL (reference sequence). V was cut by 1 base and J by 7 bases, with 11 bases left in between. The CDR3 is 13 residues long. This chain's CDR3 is CASSQVFGGEQYF. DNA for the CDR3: TGTGCCAGCAGCCAAGTTTTTGGGGGTGAGCAGTACTTC.

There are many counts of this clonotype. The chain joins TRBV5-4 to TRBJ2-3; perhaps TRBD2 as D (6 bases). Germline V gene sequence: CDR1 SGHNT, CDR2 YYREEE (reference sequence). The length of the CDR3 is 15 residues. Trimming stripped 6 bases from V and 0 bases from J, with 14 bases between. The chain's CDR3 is CASTTLRGSTDTQYF. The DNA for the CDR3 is TGTGCCAGCACCACCCTGCGGGGAAGCACAGATACGCAGTATTTT.

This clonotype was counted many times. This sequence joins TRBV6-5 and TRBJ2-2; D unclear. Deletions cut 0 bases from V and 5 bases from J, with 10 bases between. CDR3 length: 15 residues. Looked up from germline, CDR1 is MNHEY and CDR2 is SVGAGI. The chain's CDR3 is CASSYSKAVTGELFF. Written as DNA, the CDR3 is TGTGCCAGCAGTTACTCGAAGGCGGTTACCGGGGAGCTGTTTTTT.

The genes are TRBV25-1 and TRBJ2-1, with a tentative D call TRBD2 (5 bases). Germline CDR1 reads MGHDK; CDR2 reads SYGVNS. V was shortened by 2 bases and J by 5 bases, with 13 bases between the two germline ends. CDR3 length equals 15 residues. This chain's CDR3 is CASSEIERADNEQFF. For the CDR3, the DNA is TGTGCCAGCAGTGAAATAGAGAGGGCGGACAATGAGCAGTTCTTC.

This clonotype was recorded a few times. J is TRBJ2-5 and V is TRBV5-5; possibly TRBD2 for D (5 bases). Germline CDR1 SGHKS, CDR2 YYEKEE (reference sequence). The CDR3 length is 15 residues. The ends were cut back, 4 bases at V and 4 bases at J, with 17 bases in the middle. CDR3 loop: CASSPIAAETETQYF. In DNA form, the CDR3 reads TGTGCCAGCAGCCCCATTGCAGCGGAGACAGAGACCCAGTACTTC.

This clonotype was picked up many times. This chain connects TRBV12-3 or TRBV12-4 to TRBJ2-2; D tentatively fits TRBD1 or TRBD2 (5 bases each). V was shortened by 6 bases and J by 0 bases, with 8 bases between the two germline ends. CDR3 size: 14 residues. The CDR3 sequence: CASRGRTNTGELFF. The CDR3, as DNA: TGTGCCAGCAGGGGACGCACGAACACCGGGGAGCTGTTTTTT.

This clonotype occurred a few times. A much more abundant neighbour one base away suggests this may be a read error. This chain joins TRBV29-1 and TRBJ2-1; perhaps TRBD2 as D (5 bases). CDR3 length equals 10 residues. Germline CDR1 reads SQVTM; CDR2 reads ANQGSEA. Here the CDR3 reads CSVWEHEQLF. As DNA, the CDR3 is TGCAGCGTATGGGAGCATGAGCAGCTCTTC.